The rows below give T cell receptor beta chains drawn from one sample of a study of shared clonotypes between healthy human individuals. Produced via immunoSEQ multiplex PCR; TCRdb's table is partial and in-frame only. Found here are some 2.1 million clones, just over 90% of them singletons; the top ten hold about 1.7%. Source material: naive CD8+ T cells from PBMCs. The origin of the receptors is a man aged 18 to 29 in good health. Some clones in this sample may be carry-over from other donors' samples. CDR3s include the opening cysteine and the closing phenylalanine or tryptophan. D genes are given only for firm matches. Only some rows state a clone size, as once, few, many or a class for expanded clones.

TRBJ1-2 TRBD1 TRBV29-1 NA TGCAGCGCCCGGGACAGGGACCCTTCCTACACCTTC CSARDRDPSYTF
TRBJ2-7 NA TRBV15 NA TGTGCCACCAGTGCTACAGAGAAAACATACGAGCAGTACTTC CATSATEKTYEQYF
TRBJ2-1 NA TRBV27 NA TGTGCCAGCAGTTCGGACGGATACAATGAGCAGTTCTTC CASSSDGYNEQFF
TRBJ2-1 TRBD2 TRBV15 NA TGTGCCACCAGCACCCCCCCGGGGGGTTACAATGAGCAGTTCTTC CATSTPPGGYNEQFF
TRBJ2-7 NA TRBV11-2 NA TGTGCCAGCAGCTTAGGTCGTGGGGGGTACTACGAGCAGTACTTC CASSLGRGGYYEQYF
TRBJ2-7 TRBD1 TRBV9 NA TGTGCCAGCAGCTTCCGGGACAGGGTCAGCGAGCAGTACTTC CASSFRDRVSEQYF
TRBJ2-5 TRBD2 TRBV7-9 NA TGTGCCAGCAGAAACGCTGGGAGGGGCTCGGGGGAGACCCAGTACTTC CASRNAGRGSGETQYF
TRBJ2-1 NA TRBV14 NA TGTGCCAGCAGCCAGGCCGCAGGGTGGGTCTACAATGAGCAGTTCTTC CASSQAAGWVYNEQFF
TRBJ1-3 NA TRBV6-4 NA TGTGCCAGCAGTGACGGTTCCCTCAATCTCGGTAACACCATATATTTT CASSDGSLNLGNTIYF
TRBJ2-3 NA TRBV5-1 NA TGCGCCAGCAGCTTGTCGGTGGGGCCGCCAGTAGATACGCAGTATTTT CASSLSVGPPVDTQYF
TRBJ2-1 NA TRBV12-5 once TGTGCTAGTGGTTCCCTAAACATTACCGGGACTTACAATGAGCAGTTCTTC CASGSLNITGTYNEQFF
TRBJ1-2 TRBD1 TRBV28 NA TGTGCCAGCAGCCGGGACAGGGTTCATGGCTACACCTTC CASSRDRVHGYTF
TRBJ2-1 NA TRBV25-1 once TGTGCCAGCAGTGAGAACGGTATTTTCTACAATGAGCAGTTCTTC CASSENGIFYNEQFF
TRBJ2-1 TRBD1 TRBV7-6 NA TGTGCCAGCAGCTTAGTCTCGGGACAGGGCAATGAGCAGTTCTTC CASSLVSGQGNEQFF
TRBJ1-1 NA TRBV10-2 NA TGCGCCAGCAGTGTTGGGGGCCGTGCTGAAGCTTTCTTT CASSVGGRAEAFF
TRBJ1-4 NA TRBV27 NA TGTGCCAGCAGTTTTACTCGAGGAGAAAAACTGTTTTTT CASSFTRGEKLFF
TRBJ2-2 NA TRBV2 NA TGTGCCAGACAGGGGAACACCGGGGAGCTGTTTTTT CARQGNTGELFF
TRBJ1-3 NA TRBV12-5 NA TGTGCTAGTGGTTTGGTCCCCCCCTCTGGAAACTCTGGAAACACCATATATTTT CASGLVPPSGNSGNTIYF
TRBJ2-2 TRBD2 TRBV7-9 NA TGTGCCAGCAGCTTAGACCTCCGGCGGGGGGCGAACACCGGGGAGCTGTTTTTT CASSLDLRRGANTGELFF
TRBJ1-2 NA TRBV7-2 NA TGTGCCAGCAGCTCCCACCTAAGGGCGGACTATGGCTACACCTTC CASSSHLRADYGYTF
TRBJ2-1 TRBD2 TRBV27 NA TGTGCCAGCAGTTTAAGAACTAGCGGGAGTAATGAGCAGTTCTTC CASSLRTSGSNEQFF
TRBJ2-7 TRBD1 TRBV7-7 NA TGTGCCAGCAGCTTAGGACAGGGCAGCTCCTACGAGCAGTACTTC CASSLGQGSSYEQYF
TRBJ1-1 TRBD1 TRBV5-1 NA TGCGCCAGCAGCTTGGGGACAGGGGGCGGGAACACTGAAGCTTTCTTT CASSLGTGGGNTEAFF
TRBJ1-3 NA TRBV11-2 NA TGTGCCAGCAGCTTAGATGGGGAGTTAGGTCGTCGAAACACCATATATTTT CASSLDGELGRRNTIYF
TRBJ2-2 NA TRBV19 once TGTGCCAGTACTGTTGCAGAAGGCCTATCCGGGGAGCTGTTTTTT CASTVAEGLSGELFF
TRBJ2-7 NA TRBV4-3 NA TGCGCCAGCAGCCAAGATAGGAACTACGAGCAGTACTTC CASSQDRNYEQYF